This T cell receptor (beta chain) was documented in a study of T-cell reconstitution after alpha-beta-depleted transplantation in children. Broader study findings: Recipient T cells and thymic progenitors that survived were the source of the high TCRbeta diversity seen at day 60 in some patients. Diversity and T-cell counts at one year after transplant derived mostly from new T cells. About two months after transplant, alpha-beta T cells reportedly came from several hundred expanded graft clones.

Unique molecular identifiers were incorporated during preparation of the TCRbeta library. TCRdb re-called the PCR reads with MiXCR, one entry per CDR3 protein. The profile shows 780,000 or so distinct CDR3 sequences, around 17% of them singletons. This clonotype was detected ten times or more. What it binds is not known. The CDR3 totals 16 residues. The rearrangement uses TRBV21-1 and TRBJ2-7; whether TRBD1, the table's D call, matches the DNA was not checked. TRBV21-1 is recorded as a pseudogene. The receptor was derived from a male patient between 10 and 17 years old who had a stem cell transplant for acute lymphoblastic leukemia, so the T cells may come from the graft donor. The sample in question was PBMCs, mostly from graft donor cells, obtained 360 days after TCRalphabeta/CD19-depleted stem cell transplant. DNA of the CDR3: TGTGCCAGCAGCAAAGCAATTCTCGGGGGTTTCCACGAGCAGTACTTC. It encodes CASSKAILGGFHEQYF.